The next 25 T cell receptor beta chains were all read from a single sample in a study of spatial heterogeneity in lung cancer. TCRdb ran MiXCR on the 5' RACE reads and lists one entry per CDR3 protein. There are about 25,000 distinct CDR3 sequences in the sample; 7% occur only once, and around 15% lies in the top ten. This sample's time point: sample taken at primary tumor resection. The sequenced sample was PBMCs, obtained at surgery. These receptor sequences come from a male donor with early-stage non-small cell lung cancer.

This clonotype was counted at least ten times. This rearrangement joins TRBV15 to TRBJ2-3; D is undetermined. The V end lost 0 bases, the J end lost 0 bases, and 7 bases lay between the germline ends. Per germline, CDR1 LNHNV and CDR2 YYDKDF (reference sequence). The CDR3 loop spans 15 amino acids. The CDR3 DNA reads TGTGCCACCAGCAGAGACGGAACTAGCACAGATACGCAGTATTTT. Its translation: CATSRDGTSTDTQYF.

The chain links TRBV27 to TRBJ2-7; D gene uncertain. The CDR3 consists of 14 residues. Trimming removed 5 bases from V and 3 bases from J, with 14 bases in between. In germline, CDR1 is MNHEY, CDR2 SMNVEV (reference sequence). CDR3 coding DNA: TGTGCCAGCAGTGTTCCCGGAAACCTCTACGAGCAGTACTTC. This sequence encodes CASSVPGNLYEQYF.

This clonotype was seen only a few times. This chain connects TRBV12-3 or TRBV12-4 to TRBJ2-7; 10 bases match TRBD2. This CDR3 is built from 15 residues. Trimming cost V 3 bases and J 5 bases; bases outside gene matches: 7. The CDR3 DNA reads TGTGCCAGCAGTTTTCTAACTAGCGGGAACAACGAGCAGTACTTC. Protein: CASSFLTSGNNEQYF.

This clonotype appeared many times. The CDR3 DNA follows: TGTGCCAGCAGCCGTACCCCCCTGCACACAGATACGCAGTATTTT. It encodes CASSRTPLHTDTQYF. This chain joins TRBV9 and TRBJ2-3; D ambiguous. This CDR3 spans 15 amino acids. Between the trimmed V and J ends, which lost 4 bases and 2 bases, there was a span of 14 bases. From germline, CDR1 is SGDLS and CDR2 YYNGEE.

This clonotype was recorded a few times. The V and J genes are TRBV24-1 and TRBJ2-2; TRBD1 agrees at 9 bases. CDR3 length: 16 amino acids. V lost 7 bases, J lost 1 base, and 6 bases stayed unmatched. The germline V gene has CDR1 KGHDR and CDR2 SFDVKD. CDR3 coding DNA: TGTGCCACCAGGGGACAGGGCGAATTGAACACCGGGGAGCTGTTTTTT. Its protein is CATRGQGELNTGELFF.

The chain employs TRBV12-3 or TRBV12-4 and TRBJ2-1, with D maybe TRBD2 (6 bases). Trimming left V 6 bases short and J 5 bases short, with 20 bases between. CDR3 length equals 16 residues. The CDR3 coding sequence is TGTGCCAGCAGCCCCGTTTTAGCGGCGTTAAACAATGAGCAGTTCTTC. Translating it yields CASSPVLAALNNEQFF.

This clonotype was picked up many times. The chain joins TRBV7-2 to TRBJ2-3, with D perhaps given as TRBD1 or TRBD2 (5 bases each). The CDR3 has 15 residues. Looked up from germline, CDR1 is SGHTA and CDR2 is FQGNSA. V dropped 4 bases and J dropped 2 bases, with 13 bases sitting between them. CDR3 in amino acids: CASSSVGRNTDTQYF. The CDR3 region has the DNA TGTGCCAGCAGCTCTGTGGGACGGAACACAGATACGCAGTATTTT. Using reference TRBV7-2 and TRBJ2-3 for the parts outside the CDR3, the full variable domain is GAGVSQSPSNKVTEKGKDVELRCDPISGHTALYWYRQSLGQGLEFLIYFQGNSAPDKSGLPSDRFSAERTGGSVSTLTIQRTQQEDSAVYLCASSSVGRNTDTQYFGPGTRLTVL.

In this sample, this clonotype is medium-sized. The genes are TRBV7-6 and TRBJ1-6; TRBD1 is a possible D gene (5 bases). CDR1 is SGHVS, CDR2 FNYEAQ, per germline. The CDR3 spans 12 residues. V was shortened by 4 bases and J by 7 bases, with 5 bases between the two germline ends. For the CDR3, the DNA is TGTGCCAGCAGCTCAGGGAATTCACCCCTCCACTTT. Translating gives CASSSGNSPLHF. Full variable domain (rest looked up from reference TRBV7-6 and TRBJ1-6): GAGVSQSPRYKVTKRGQDVALRCDPISGHVSLYWYRQALGQGPEFLTYFNYEAQQDKSGLPNDRFSAERPEGSISTLTIQRTEQRDSAMYRCASSSGNSPLHFGNGTRLTVT.

This clonotype came up many times. The chain is built from TRBV7-8 and TRBJ1-2, with D maybe TRBD1 (5 bases). Germline lookup yields CDR1 SGHVS and CDR2 FQNEAQ. The length of the CDR3 is 15 residues. V dropped 1 base and J dropped 2 bases, with 11 bases sitting between them. The CDR3 is CASSLGSRANYGYTF. The CDR3 DNA sequence: TGTGCCAGCAGCTTAGGGAGCAGGGCGAACTATGGCTACACCTTC. The full variable domain, with the rest looked up from reference TRBV7-8 and TRBJ1-2, is GAGVSQSPRYKVAKRGQDVALRCDPISGHVSLFWYQQALGQGPEFLTYFQNEAQLDKSGLPSDRFFAERPEGSVSTLKIQRTQQEDSAVYLCASSLGSRANYGYTFGSGTRLTVV.

This clonotype was counted at least ten times. V is TRBV28 and J is TRBJ1-5; maybe TRBD1 (5 bases). Germline V gene data show CDR1 as MDHEN and CDR2 as SYDVKM. This CDR3 is 12 amino acids long. Between the trimmed V and J ends, which lost 11 bases and 5 bases, there was a span of 13 bases. The CDR3 DNA follows: TGTGCCTCAAAGGGAGGGGATCAGCCCCAGCATTTT. As protein: CASKGGDQPQHF. Combining the CDR3 with reference TRBV28 and TRBJ1-5 gives the whole variable domain DVKVTQSSRYLVKRTGEKVFLECVQDMDHENMFWYRQDPGLGLRLIYFSYDVKMKEKGDIPEGYSVSREKKERFSLILESASTNQTSMYLCASKGGDQPQHFGDGTRLSIL.

At least ten counts were recorded for this clonotype. The rearrangement links TRBV6-4 to TRBJ2-1; 10 bases line up with TRBD2. Looked up from germline, CDR1 is MRHNA and CDR2 is SNTAGT. This CDR3 is 15 amino acids long. The V segment lost 4 bases and the J segment 4 bases; nucleotides outside the gene matches: 4. The CDR3 DNA sequence: TGTGCCAGCAGTGCATCTAGCGGGAGTTACAATGAGCAGTTCTTC. Protein product: CASSASSGSYNEQFF.

This clonotype was counted ten times or more. The V and J genes are TRBV20-1 and TRBJ1-1; D gene uncertain. The CDR3 spans 11 residues. CDR1 and CDR2 (germline): DFQATT, SNEGSKA (reference sequence). V gave up 6 bases and J gave up 3 bases, with 8 bases separating them. The CDR3 bases are TGCAGTGCACCGGGATACACTGAAGCTTTCTTT. It translates to CSAPGYTEAFF.

In this sample, this clonotype turned up many times. The chain has TRBV5-1 and TRBJ1-4; D is unresolved. Germline V gene data show CDR1 as SGHRS and CDR2 as YFSETQ. The CDR3 contains 14 residues. V lost 2 bases and J 6 bases, leaving 11 bases between the germline ends. DNA for the CDR3: TGCGCCAGCAGCTTAGACCTTCCCCATGAAAAACTGTTTTTT. Protein product: CASSLDLPHEKLFF.

By frequency in the sample, this clonotype is large (0.1 to 1%). The chain is built from TRBV2 and TRBJ2-3, with D possibly matching TRBD2 (7 bases). The CDR3 totals 15 residues. CDR1 and CDR2 from the germline V gene are SNHLY and FYNNEI. Trimming removed 6 bases at V and 6 bases at J, with 19 bases between. The CDR3 DNA follows: TGTGCCAGCAGGAAAGAAGGGGGGGCCGGCGATACGCAGTATTTT. Translation: CASRKEGGAGDTQYF.

The rearrangement joins TRBV18 to TRBJ2-7; either TRBD1 or TRBD2 may supply D (5 bases each). Trimming took 0 bases from V and 7 from J, leaving 7 bases between them. Germline V lookup: CDR1 KGHSH, CDR2 LQKENI. CDR3 size: 12 residues. The CDR3 here is CASSPPRGEQYF. The CDR3 DNA reads TGTGCCAGCTCACCACCGAGGGGTGAGCAGTACTTC.

The rearrangement joins TRBV20-1 to TRBJ2-1; 10 bases are shared with TRBD2. The CDR3 spans 14 residues. Germline V gene lookup returns CDR1 DFQATT and CDR2 SNEGSKA (reference sequence). V shed 5 bases and J 2 bases; nucleotides not matched to a gene: 3. The CDR3 DNA reads as TGCAGTGCTCAGCGGGAGGGCCCCTACAATGAGCAGTTCTTC. It specifies CSAQREGPYNEQFF.

This clonotype was counted many times. The chain carries TRBV5-1 and TRBJ2-2; possible D gene TRBD2, 6 bases. The CDR3 is made up of 14 amino acids. Germline lookup yields CDR1 SGHRS and CDR2 YFSETQ. V was pared by 1 base and J by 4 bases, with 8 bases between. The CDR3 DNA reads TGCGCCAGCAGCTTGTTTAGCGGCACCGGGGAGCTGTTTTTT. This gives the protein CASSLFSGTGELFF.

This clonotype was detected a few times. The rearrangement joins TRBV11-2 to TRBJ1-1; TRBD1 is a possible D gene (5 bases). Trimming removed 1 base from V and 9 bases from J, with 12 bases in between. Looked up from germline, CDR1 is SGHAT and CDR2 is FQNNGV. CDR3 length: 13 amino acids. CDR3 sequence: CASSLGSGGQAFF. The CDR3 nucleotides are TGTGCCAGCAGCTTAGGTTCGGGGGGACAAGCTTTCTTT.

This clonotype was seen only a few times. This chain joins TRBV28 and TRBJ2-4; the D gene is possibly TRBD1 (5 bases). Germline V gene data show CDR1 as MDHEN and CDR2 as SYDVKM. This CDR3 contains 15 residues. V was cut by 1 base and J by 0 bases, with 7 bases left in between. The CDR3 protein is CASSLSGQAKNIQYF. CDR3 coding DNA: TGTGCCAGCAGTTTATCAGGGCAAGCCAAAAACATTCAGTACTTC.

This clonotype was found many times. The rearrangement joins TRBV20-1 to TRBJ1-5, with TRBD1 identical over 7 bases. Trimming removed 5 bases from V and 6 bases from J; junction bases left unmatched: 10. This CDR3 has 14 amino acids. Germline CDR1 is DFQATT and CDR2 is SNEGSKA (reference sequence). CDR3 bases: TGCAGTGCTGCCCGGGACAGTGGTCGTCAGCCCCAGCATTTT. Translation gives CSAARDSGRQPQHF.

This clonotype was picked up many times. The chain links TRBV19 to TRBJ2-2, with TRBD2 as a possible D gene (5 bases). Trimming removed 1 base from V and 2 bases from J, with 11 bases in between. There are 16 residues in the CDR3. Germline loops: CDR1 LNHDA, CDR2 SQIVND (reference sequence). As DNA, the CDR3 is TGTGCCAGTAGTATAGCTGGCGGGCACAACACCGGGGAGCTGTTTTTT. It yields the protein CASSIAGGHNTGELFF. Looking up the rest from reference TRBV19 and TRBJ2-2 gives the full variable domain: DGGITQSPKYLFRKEGQNVTLSCEQNLNHDAMYWYRQDPGQGLRLIYYSQIVNDFQKGDIAEGYSVSREKKESFPLTVTSAQKNPTAFYLCASSIAGGHNTGELFFGEGSRLTVL.

This chain joins TRBV12-3 or TRBV12-4 and TRBJ2-1; the D is unclear. Trimming stripped 6 bases from V and 2 bases from J, with 14 bases between. CDR3 size: 15 residues. The DNA for the CDR3 is TGTGCCAGCAGGGTCTATGTAGGCCCCTACAATGAGCAGTTCTTC. It translates to CASRVYVGPYNEQFF.

This chain links TRBV19 with TRBJ1-4; D remains unclear. CDR3 length: 15 residues. With 4 bases removed from V and 0 bases from J, the gap between germline ends came to 9 bases. Germline V CDR1 and CDR2: LNHDA, SQIVND (reference sequence). This CDR3 reads CASSTGRTTNEKLFF. CDR3 DNA: TGTGCCAGTAGTACCGGACGGACAACTAATGAAAAACTGTTTTTT.

The chain joins TRBV6-6 to TRBJ1-2; possible D gene TRBD1, 5 bases. The CDR3 has 14 residues. Germline lookup yields CDR1 MNHNY and CDR2 SVGAGI (reference sequence). V dropped 5 bases and J dropped 0 bases, with 10 bases sitting between them. This chain's CDR3 is CASSEGEANYGYTF. DNA of the CDR3: TGTGCCAGCAGTGAAGGGGAAGCTAACTATGGCTACACCTTC.

This clonotype was observed a handful of times. J is TRBJ1-3 and V is TRBV20-1, with TRBD1 matching 7 bases. Germline V gene sequence: CDR1 DFQATT, CDR2 SNEGSKA (reference sequence). The CDR3 totals 13 residues. V lost 6 bases and J lost 0; bases outside the gene matches: 2. The CDR3 coding sequence is TGCAGTGCCCGGGACAGCTCTGGAAACACCATATATTTT. Translating gives CSARDSSGNTIYF.